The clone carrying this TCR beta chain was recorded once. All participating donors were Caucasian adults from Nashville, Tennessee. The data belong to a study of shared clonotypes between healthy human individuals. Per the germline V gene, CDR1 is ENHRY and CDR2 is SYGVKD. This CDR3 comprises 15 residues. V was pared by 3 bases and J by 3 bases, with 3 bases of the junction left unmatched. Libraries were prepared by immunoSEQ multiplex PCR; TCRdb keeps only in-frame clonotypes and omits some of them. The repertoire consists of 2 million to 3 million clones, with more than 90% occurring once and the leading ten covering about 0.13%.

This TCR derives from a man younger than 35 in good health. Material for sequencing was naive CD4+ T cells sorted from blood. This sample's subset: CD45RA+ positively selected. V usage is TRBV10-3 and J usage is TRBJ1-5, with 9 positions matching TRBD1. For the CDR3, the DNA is TGTGCCATCAGTGAAAACAGGGGGCTCAATCAGCCCCAGCATTTT. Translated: CAISENRGLNQPQHF.